This T cell receptor beta chain is from a study of cytomegalovirus exposure and HLA in healthy donors. The wider study: Within an early data release were about 85 million unique TCRs drawn from HLA-typed donors.

The study's findings and limits: Later analysis placed DRB1 highest and HLA-C lowest in TCR association rates, which differed by HLA locus. Some V segments could not be told apart, so they were left out, TRBV6-2 and TRBV6-3 among them. The study labeled 180 or so TCR beta chains cytomegalovirus-associated.

Germline CDR1 and CDR2: LNHDA and SQIVND (reference sequence). Trimming pared 5 bases from V and 6 bases from J, leaving 14 bases between. This CDR3 is built from 14 residues. In the case of this clone: Its antigen is currently unknown.

Researchers ran the PCR with 60 Vbeta and 13 Jbeta primers. Libraries were prepared by immunoSEQ multiplex PCR; TCRdb keeps only in-frame clonotypes and omits some of them. The table has about 170,000 clones, 62% seen once. The sequence was collected from a man aged 40-50 years in good health and CMV-seronegative. The rearrangement links TRBV19 to TRBJ2-4; tentatively, D is TRBD2 (7 bases). The sequenced material came from PBMCs. DNA of the CDR3: TGTGCCAGTAGTGAGGGGGGAGGGGTAAACATTCAGTACTTC. As protein: CASSEGGGVNIQYF. The full variable domain, its missing parts supplied by reference TRBV19 and TRBJ2-4, is DGGITQSPKYLFRKEGQNVTLSCEQNLNHDAMYWYRQDPGQGLRLIYYSQIVNDFQKGDIAEGYSVSREKKESFPLTVTSAQKNPTAFYLCASSEGGGVNIQYFGAGTRLSVL.